The clone carrying this TCR beta chain was picked up many times. Per germline, CDR1 MNHEY and CDR2 SMNVEV (reference sequence). This CDR3 spans 14 amino acids. Trimming took 8 bases from V and 2 from J, leaving 13 bases between them. The investigators amplified TCR beta CDR3 regions from RNA transcripts. The primer set for the first-round RT-PCR of the TCR CDR3 was HTBI. MiXCR, applied by TCRdb to the multiplex PCR reads, yields one record per CDR3 protein. The sample has 470,000 or so distinct CDR3 sequences; around 20% are singletons. These data originate in a study of T cells in Graves' hyperthyroidism and ophthalmopathy. The wider study: The initial diagnosis was the point when peripheral blood was collected, ahead of any treatment.

This TCR came from a man in his late teens or twenties with Graves' hyperthyroidism. The sequenced sample was blood. The chain combines TRBV27 with TRBJ1-5; possibly TRBD1 for D (5 bases). CDR3 nucleotide sequence: TGTGCCAGCCGACTGAGGGGTGGCAATCAGCCCCAGCATTTT. Translated, it gives CASRLRGGNQPQHF.